Listed below are T cell receptor beta chains from one sample, sequenced in a study of blood T cell repertoires in COVID-19. Sequencing was performed with immunoSEQ multiplex PCR; in TCRdb, only in-frame clones are kept and a portion is missing. The sample holds about 170,000 clones, about 86% seen once. The sequenced sample consisted of peripheral blood. The receptor source for this set is a woman in her sixties or seventies with COVID-19, enrolled during active disease. Both conserved end residues are part of each CDR3. A D gene is named only where the DNA matches it firmly. Part of the rows lack a size; the others show once, few, many or a class for expanded clones.

12	TRBV19	NA	TRBJ2-3	NA	CASSPRKDTQYF	TGTGCCAGTAGTCCCAGGAAAGATACGCAGTATTTT
20	TRBV7-2	NA	TRBJ2-7	TRBD2	CASSLAGIGTGSGRFYEQYF	TGTGCCAGCAGCTTAGCGGGCATTGGCACGGGTAGCGGGAGGTTCTACGAGCAGTACTTC
13	TRBV25-1	NA	TRBJ1-1	NA	CASSWTGNTEAFF	TGTGCCAGCAGTTGGACTGGGAACACTGAAGCTTTCTTT
16	TRBV7-3	NA	TRBJ2-3	TRBD1	CASSPRSGQGTDTQYF	TGTGCCAGCAGCCCCCGGTCCGGACAGGGGACAGATACGCAGTATTTT
12	TRBV20-1	NA	TRBJ1-2	TRBD1	CSASGQGMSYTF	TGCAGTGCTAGTGGACAGGGGATGAGCTACACCTTC
15	TRBV7-2	NA	TRBJ1-2	NA	CASSLTSDTFYGYTF	TGTGCCAGCAGCTTGACGTCAGACACCTTCTATGGCTACACCTTC
12	TRBV6-5	NA	TRBJ2-1	NA	CASSTPNNEQFF	TGTGCCAGCTCTACCCCGAACAATGAGCAGTTCTTC
17	TRBV4-3	NA	TRBJ2-7	TRBD2	CASSQTGTSVRGGEQYF	TGCGCCAGCAGCCAAACCGGGACTAGCGTTAGAGGGGGCGAGCAGTACTTC
16	TRBV11-3	NA	TRBJ2-7	NA	CASSSVGLPSSYEQYF	TGTGCCAGCAGCTCTGTCGGACTTCCTAGCTCCTACGAGCAGTACTTC
15	TRBV18	NA	TRBJ1-2	NA	CASSIPFRGDYGYTF	TGTGCCAGCTCAATACCATTCAGGGGAGACTATGGCTACACCTTC
16	TRBV7-9	NA	TRBJ1-5	TRBD1	CASSLAGTGGHQPQHF	TGTGCCAGCAGCTTGGCCGGGACAGGGGGCCATCAGCCCCAGCATTTT
13	TRBV9	NA	TRBJ2-5	NA	CASSVGSKETQYF	TGTGCCAGCAGCGTAGGGAGTAAAGAGACCCAGTACTTC
15	TRBV5-5	few	TRBJ2-1	TRBD2	CASSLGLAGGYEQFF	TGTGCCAGCAGCCTCGGACTAGCGGGAGGTTATGAGCAGTTCTTC
11	TRBV5-1	NA	TRBJ2-7	NA	CASSLGGEQYF	TGCGCCAGCAGCTTGGGAGGCGAGCAGTACTTC
16	TRBV10-3	NA	TRBJ2-3	TRBD2	CAISGASGRGTDTQYF	TGTGCCATCAGTGGCGCTAGCGGGAGGGGCACAGATACGCAGTATTTT
20	TRBV9	NA	TRBJ2-2	NA	CASSSSRSQLNPRNTGELFF	TGTGCCAGCAGTAGTTCCCGGAGCCAACTCAACCCCAGAAACACCGGGGAGCTGTTTTTT
14	TRBV9	NA	TRBJ1-1	TRBD1	CASSVAPQGAGAFF	TGTGCCAGCAGCGTAGCACCTCAGGGGGCTGGAGCTTTCTTT
13	TRBV5-6	NA	TRBJ2-5	NA	CASSFSSAGTQYF	TGTGCCAGCAGCTTTTCTAGTGCGGGGACCCAGTACTTC
14	TRBV18	NA	TRBJ1-5	NA	CASRPAGPNQPQHF	TGTGCCAGTCGTCCGGCGGGACCTAATCAGCCCCAGCATTTT
15	TRBV2	NA	TRBJ2-1	NA	CASSERWSSYNEQFF	TGTGCCAGCAGTGAACGGTGGAGCTCCTACAATGAGCAGTTCTTC
18	TRBV19	NA	TRBJ1-5	TRBD1	CASSLIRGNLVSNQPQHF	TGTGCCAGTAGCCTAATCAGGGGGAATCTGGTTAGCAATCAGCCCCAGCATTTT
15	TRBV24-1	NA	TRBJ1-5	TRBD1	CATRPGQGSNQPQHF	TGTGCCACCAGGCCGGGACAGGGAAGCAATCAGCCCCAGCATTTT
15	TRBV14	NA	TRBJ1-6	NA	CASSQEIGRNSPLHF	TGTGCCAGCAGCCAAGAAATAGGGAGGAATTCACCCCTCCACTTT
18	TRBV19	NA	TRBJ1-1	TRBD1	CASSILTGGGFLNTEAFF	TGTGCCAGTAGTATACTTACAGGGGGCGGCTTTCTGAACACTGAAGCTTTCTTT
16	TRBV19	NA	TRBJ1-4	TRBD1	CASSLGQAATNEKLFF	TGTGCCAGTAGTCTAGGACAGGCTGCAACTAATGAAAAACTGTTTTTT
15	TRBV6-5	NA	TRBJ2-1	NA	CASSYSPGAPNEQFF	TGTGCCAGCAGTTACTCGCCGGGAGCCCCCAATGAGCAGTTCTTC
21	TRBV6-1	NA	TRBJ2-4	NA	CASSEKRVLPAEEEAKNIQYF	TGTGCCAGCAGTGAAAAGAGGGTACTACCAGCGGAGGAGGAAGCCAAAAACATTCAGTACTTC
13	TRBV12-3/TRBV12-4	NA	TRBJ1-1	TRBD1	CASTRDRGTEAFF	TGTGCCAGCACTAGGGACAGGGGGACTGAAGCTTTCTTT
16	TRBV19	NA	TRBJ2-1	TRBD2	CASRASLAGGPSEQFF	TGTGCCAGTAGGGCGTCCCTAGCGGGAGGGCCTTCGGAGCAGTTCTTC
17	TRBV28	once	TRBJ2-1	NA	CASSYTLGQFSYNEQFF	TGTGCCAGCAGTTACACCCTGGGACAATTCTCCTACAATGAGCAGTTCTTC
17	TRBV24-1	NA	TRBJ2-5	TRBD1	CATSDLRDRGGQETQYF	TGTGCCACCAGTGATCTCCGGGACAGGGGGGGCCAAGAGACCCAGTACTTC
13	TRBV12-3/TRBV12-4	few	TRBJ1-2	NA	CASTPGALRGYTF	TGTGCCAGCACCCCAGGGGCGCTGCGTGGCTACACCTTC
14	TRBV7-2	NA	TRBJ2-4	NA	CASSALGPLGIQYF	TGTGCCAGCAGCGCCCTGGGGCCGTTGGGCATTCAGTACTTC
17	TRBV4-1	NA	TRBJ2-6	TRBD2	CASSPGLAGAGANVLTF	TGCGCCAGCAGCCCTGGACTAGCGGGAGCCGGGGCCAACGTCCTGACTTTC
17	TRBV4-1	NA	TRBJ2-1	TRBD2	CASSQDRAGGSYNEQFF	TGCGCCAGCAGCCAAGATCGAGCGGGAGGGTCCTACAATGAGCAGTTCTTC
13	TRBV7-8	NA	TRBJ1-3	NA	CASSFGSGNTIYF	TGTGCCAGCAGCTTCGGCTCTGGAAACACCATATATTTT
14	TRBV10-3	NA	TRBJ2-1	TRBD2	CATGNSGSINEQFF	TGTGCCACCGGCAATAGCGGGAGTATAAATGAGCAGTTCTTC
16	TRBV27	few	TRBJ1-2	TRBD1	CASSSAGGRVIGGYTF	TGTGCCAGCAGTTCCGCAGGGGGCCGAGTGATCGGGGGCTACACCTTC
12	TRBV3-1/TRBV3-2	NA	TRBJ2-3	NA	CASSQDPGTQYF	TGTGCCAGCAGCCAAGATCCGGGTACGCAGTATTTT
11	TRBV28	NA	TRBJ2-7	NA	CASSPKYEQYF	TGTGCCAGCAGTCCTAAGTACGAGCAGTACTTC
14	TRBV6-8	NA	TRBJ2-7	NA	CASSLDRRSYEQYF	TGTGCCAGCAGTCTTGACAGGAGATCCTACGAGCAGTACTTC
18	TRBV18	NA	TRBJ2-3	NA	CASSPVSLRDLFTDTQYF	TGTGCCAGCTCACCAGTTTCCCTCCGGGACTTATTTACAGATACGCAGTATTTT
15	TRBV5-1	NA	TRBJ2-2	TRBD1	CASSPPTGITGELFF	TGCGCCAGCAGCCCTCCGACAGGGATTACCGGGGAGCTGTTTTTT
16	TRBV7-2	NA	TRBJ2-2	NA	CASSLAWGLNTGELFF	TGTGCCAGCAGCTTAGCGTGGGGACTCAACACCGGGGAGCTGTTTTTT
15	TRBV6-2/TRBV6-3	NA	TRBJ1-2	NA	CASSYSRQEGRGYTF	TGTGCCAGCAGTTACTCCCGCCAGGAGGGCCGTGGCTACACCTTC
15	TRBV15	NA	TRBJ1-5	NA	CATSRDLPGDQPQHF	TGTGCCACCAGCAGAGATCTGCCAGGGGATCAGCCCCAGCATTTT
14	TRBV5-6	NA	TRBJ1-2	NA	CASSLEGGWYGYTF	TGTGCCAGCAGCTTGGAAGGAGGGTGGTATGGCTACACCTTC
19	TRBV9	NA	TRBJ2-3	TRBD2	CASSVATAGALSPRDTQYF	TGTGCCAGCAGCGTAGCTACAGCGGGAGCCCTCTCTCCTCGAGATACGCAGTATTTT
13	TRBV7-9	NA	TRBJ1-1	TRBD1	CASRGDRGREAFF	TGTGCCAGCAGAGGGGACAGGGGGCGTGAAGCTTTCTTT
15	TRBV24-1	NA	TRBJ2-7	TRBD1	CATSDLTDRTGEQYF	TGTGCCACCAGTGACCTTACGGACAGGACGGGCGAGCAGTACTTC
16	TRBV6-4	NA	TRBJ2-1	TRBD1	CASSDTGTGSYNEQFF	TGTGCCAGCAGTGACACAGGGACAGGCTCCTACAATGAGCAGTTCTTC
15	TRBV3-1/TRBV3-2	NA	TRBJ2-1	NA	CASSPTRPSYNEQFF	TGTGCCAGCAGTCCAACTAGGCCATCCTACAATGAGCAGTTCTTC
15	TRBV7-9	NA	TRBJ2-1	TRBD1	CASSPRGRLYNEQFF	TGTGCCAGCAGCCCCAGGGGGAGACTTTACAATGAGCAGTTCTTC
14	TRBV5-6	once	TRBJ2-7	NA	CASSLGAGSYEQYF	TGTGCCAGCAGCTTGGGGGCAGGATCCTACGAGCAGTACTTC
15	TRBV5-1	NA	TRBJ2-5	TRBD1	CASSLDQGAKETQYF	TGCGCCAGCAGCTTGGATCAGGGGGCTAAGGAGACCCAGTACTTC